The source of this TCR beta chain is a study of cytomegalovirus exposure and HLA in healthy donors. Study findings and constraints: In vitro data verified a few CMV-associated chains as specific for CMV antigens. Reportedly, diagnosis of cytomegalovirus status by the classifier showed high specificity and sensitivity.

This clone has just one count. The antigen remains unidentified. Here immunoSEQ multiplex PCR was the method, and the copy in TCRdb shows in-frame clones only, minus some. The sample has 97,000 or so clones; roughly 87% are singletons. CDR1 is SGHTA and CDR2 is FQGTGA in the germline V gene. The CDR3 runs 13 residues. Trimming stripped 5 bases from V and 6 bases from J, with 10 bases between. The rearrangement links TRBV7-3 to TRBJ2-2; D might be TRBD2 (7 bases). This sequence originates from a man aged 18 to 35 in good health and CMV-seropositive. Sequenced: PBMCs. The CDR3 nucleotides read TGTGCCAGCAGCCCCGGGGGGCCCGGGGAGCTGTTTTTT. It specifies CASSPGGPGELFF. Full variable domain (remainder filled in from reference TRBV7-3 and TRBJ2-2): GAGVSQTPSNKVTEKGKYVELRCDPISGHTALYWYRQSLGQGPEFLIYFQGTGAADDSGLPNDRFFAVRPEGSVSTLKIQRTERGDSAVYLCASSPGGPGELFFGEGSRLTVL.